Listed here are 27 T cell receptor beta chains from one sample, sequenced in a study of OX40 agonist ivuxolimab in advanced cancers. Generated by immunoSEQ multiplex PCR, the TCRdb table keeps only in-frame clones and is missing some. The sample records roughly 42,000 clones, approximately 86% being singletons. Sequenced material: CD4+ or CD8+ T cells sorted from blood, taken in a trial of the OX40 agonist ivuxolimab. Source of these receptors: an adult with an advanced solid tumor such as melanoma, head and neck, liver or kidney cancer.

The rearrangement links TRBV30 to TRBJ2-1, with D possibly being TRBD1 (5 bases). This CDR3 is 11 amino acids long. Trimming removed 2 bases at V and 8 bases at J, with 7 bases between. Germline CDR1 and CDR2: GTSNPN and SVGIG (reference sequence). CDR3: CAWSKGDEQFF. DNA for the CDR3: TGTGCCTGGAGTAAAGGGGATGAGCAGTTCTTC.

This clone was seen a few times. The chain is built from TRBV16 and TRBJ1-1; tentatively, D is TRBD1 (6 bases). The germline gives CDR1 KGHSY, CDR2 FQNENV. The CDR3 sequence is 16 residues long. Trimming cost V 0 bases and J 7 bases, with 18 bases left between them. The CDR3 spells CASSQSMLGRGGEAFF. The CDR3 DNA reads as TGTGCCAGCAGCCAATCGATGTTGGGGAGAGGGGGTGAAGCTTTCTTT.

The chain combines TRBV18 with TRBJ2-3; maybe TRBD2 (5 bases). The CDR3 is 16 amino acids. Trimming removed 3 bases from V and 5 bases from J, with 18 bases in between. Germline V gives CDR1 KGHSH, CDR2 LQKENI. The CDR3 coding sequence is TGTGCCAGCTCACCCGAGACACTAGAATTTGGAGATACGCAGTATTTT. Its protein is CASSPETLEFGDTQYF.

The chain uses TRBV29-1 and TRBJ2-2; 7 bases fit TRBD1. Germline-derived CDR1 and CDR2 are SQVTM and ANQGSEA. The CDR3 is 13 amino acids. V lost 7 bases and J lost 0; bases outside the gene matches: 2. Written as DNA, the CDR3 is TGCAGCGCCACAGGGGCGAACACCGGGGAGCTGTTTTTT. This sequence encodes CSATGANTGELFF.

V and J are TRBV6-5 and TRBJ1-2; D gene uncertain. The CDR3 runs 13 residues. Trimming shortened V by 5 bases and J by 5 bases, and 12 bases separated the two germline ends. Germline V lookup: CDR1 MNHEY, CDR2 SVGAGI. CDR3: CASSESHLYGYTF. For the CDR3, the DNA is TGTGCCAGCAGTGAGAGTCACCTTTATGGCTACACCTTC.

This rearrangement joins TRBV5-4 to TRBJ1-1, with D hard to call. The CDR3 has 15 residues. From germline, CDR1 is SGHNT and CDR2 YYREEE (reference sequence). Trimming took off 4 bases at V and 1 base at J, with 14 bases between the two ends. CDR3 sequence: CASSPDRAPNTEAFF. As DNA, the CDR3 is TGTGCCAGCAGCCCGGACCGGGCCCCGAACACTGAAGCTTTCTTT. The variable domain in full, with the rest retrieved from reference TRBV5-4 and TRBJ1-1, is ETGVTQSPTHLIKTRGQQVTLRCSSQSGHNTVSWYQQALGQGPQFIFQYYREEENGRGNFPPRFSGLQFPNYSSELNVNALELDDSALYLCASSPDRAPNTEAFFGQGTRLTVV.

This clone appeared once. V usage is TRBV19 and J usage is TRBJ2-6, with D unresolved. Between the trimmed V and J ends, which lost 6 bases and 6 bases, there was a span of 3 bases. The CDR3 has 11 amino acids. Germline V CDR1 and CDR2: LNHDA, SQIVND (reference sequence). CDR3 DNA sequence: TGTGCCAGTAGCATGGCCAACGTCCTGACTTTC. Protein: CASSMANVLTF. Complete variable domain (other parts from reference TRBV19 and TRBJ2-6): DGGITQSPKYLFRKEGQNVTLSCEQNLNHDAMYWYRQDPGQGLRLIYYSQIVNDFQKGDIAEGYSVSREKKESFPLTVTSAQKNPTAFYLCASSMANVLTFGAGSRLTVL.

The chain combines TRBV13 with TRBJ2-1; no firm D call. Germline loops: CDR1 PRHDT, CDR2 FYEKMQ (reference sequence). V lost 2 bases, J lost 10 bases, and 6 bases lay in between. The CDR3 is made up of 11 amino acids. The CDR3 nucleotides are TGTGCCAGCAGCTTAACGTCCGAGCAGTTCTTC. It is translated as CASSLTSEQFF.

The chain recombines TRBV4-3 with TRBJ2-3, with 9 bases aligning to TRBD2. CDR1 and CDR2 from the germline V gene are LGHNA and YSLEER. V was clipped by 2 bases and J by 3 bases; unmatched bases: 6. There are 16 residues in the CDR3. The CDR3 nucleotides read TGCGCCAGCAGCCAACTGGGCGGGAGGGGGACAGATACGCAGTATTTT. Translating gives CASSQLGGRGTDTQYF.

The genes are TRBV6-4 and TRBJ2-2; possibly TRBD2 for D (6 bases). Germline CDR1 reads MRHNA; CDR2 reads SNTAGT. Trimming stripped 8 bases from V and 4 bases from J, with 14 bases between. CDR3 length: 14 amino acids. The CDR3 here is CASQEGLGTGELFF. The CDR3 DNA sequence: TGTGCCAGCCAGGAGGGGCTGGGCACCGGGGAGCTGTTTTTT.

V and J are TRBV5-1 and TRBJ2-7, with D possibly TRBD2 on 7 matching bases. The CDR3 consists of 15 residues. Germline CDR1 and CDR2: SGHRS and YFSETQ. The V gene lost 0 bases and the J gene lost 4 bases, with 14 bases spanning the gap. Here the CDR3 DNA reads TGCGCCAGCAGCTTGGGGGCAGGGGAGGGGTACGAGCAGTACTTC. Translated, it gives CASSLGAGEGYEQYF.

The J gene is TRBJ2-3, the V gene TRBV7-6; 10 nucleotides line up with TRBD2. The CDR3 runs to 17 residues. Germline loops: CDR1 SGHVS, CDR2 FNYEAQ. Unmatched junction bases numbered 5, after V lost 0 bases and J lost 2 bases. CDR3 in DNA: TGTGCCAGCAGCTTAGCTGCTAGCGGGAGTTTCACAGATACGCAGTATTTT. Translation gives CASSLAASGSFTDTQYF. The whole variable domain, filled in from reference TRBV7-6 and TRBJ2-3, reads GAGVSQSPRYKVTKRGQDVALRCDPISGHVSLYWYRQALGQGPEFLTYFNYEAQQDKSGLPNDRFSAERPEGSISTLTIQRTEQRDSAMYRCASSLAASGSFTDTQYFGPGTRLTVL.

This CDR3 reads CASSFRQANAEAFF. CDR3 bases: TGTGCCAGCAGTTTCAGACAGGCTAACGCTGAAGCTTTCTTT. V gene TRBV28 combines with J gene TRBJ1-1, with D maybe TRBD1 (6 bases). V gave up 3 bases and J gave up 6 bases, with 14 bases separating them. This CDR3 is 14 amino acids long. Germline V CDR1 and CDR2: MDHEN, SYDVKM.

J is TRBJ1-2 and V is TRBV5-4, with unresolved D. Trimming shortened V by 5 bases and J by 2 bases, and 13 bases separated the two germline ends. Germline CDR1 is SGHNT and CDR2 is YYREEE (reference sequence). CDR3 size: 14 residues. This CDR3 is CASSSDDWNYGYTF. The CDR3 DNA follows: TGTGCCAGCAGTTCCGATGACTGGAACTATGGCTACACCTTC.

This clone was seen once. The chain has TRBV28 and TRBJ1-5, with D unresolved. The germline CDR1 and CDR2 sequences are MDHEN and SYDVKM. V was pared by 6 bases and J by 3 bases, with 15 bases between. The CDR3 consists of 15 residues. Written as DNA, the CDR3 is TGTGCCAGCAGCCCCCCAGACACAAACAATCAGCCCCAGCATTTT. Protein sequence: CASSPPDTNNQPQHF.

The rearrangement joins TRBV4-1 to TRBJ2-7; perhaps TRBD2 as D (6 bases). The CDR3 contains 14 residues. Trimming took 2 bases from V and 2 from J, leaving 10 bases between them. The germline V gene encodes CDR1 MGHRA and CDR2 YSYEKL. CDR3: CASSQPGGTYEQYV. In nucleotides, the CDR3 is TGCGCCAGCAGCCAACCCGGGGGAACCTACGAGCAGTACGTC.

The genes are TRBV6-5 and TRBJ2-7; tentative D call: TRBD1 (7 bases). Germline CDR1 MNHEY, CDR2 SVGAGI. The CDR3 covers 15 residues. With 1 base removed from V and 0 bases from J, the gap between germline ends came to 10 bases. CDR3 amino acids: CASSYFQGGSYEQYF. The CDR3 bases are TGTGCCAGCAGTTACTTCCAGGGGGGCTCCTACGAGCAGTACTTC.

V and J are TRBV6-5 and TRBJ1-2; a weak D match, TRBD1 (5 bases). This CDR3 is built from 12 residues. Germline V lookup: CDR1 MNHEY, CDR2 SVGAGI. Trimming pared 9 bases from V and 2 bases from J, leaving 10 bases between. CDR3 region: CASQGGNYGYTF. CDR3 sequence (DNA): TGTGCCAGTCAGGGTGGGAACTATGGCTACACCTTC.

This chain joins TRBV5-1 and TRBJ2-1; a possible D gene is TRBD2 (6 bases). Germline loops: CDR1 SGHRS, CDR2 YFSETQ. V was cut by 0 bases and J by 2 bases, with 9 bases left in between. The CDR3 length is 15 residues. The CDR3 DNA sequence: TGCGCCAGCAGCTTGGCTAGGGAGGCCTACAATGAGCAGTTCTTC. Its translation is CASSLAREAYNEQFF.

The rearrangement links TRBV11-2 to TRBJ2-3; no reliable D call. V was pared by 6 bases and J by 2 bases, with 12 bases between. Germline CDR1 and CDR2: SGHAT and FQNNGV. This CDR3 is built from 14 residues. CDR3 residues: CASRIVSNTDTQYF. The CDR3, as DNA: TGTGCCAGCAGAATCGTTAGCAACACAGATACGCAGTATTTT.

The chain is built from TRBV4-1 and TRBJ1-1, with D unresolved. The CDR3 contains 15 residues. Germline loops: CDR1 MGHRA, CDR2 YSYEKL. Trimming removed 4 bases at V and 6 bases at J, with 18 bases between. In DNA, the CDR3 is TGCGCCAGCAGCCGCCAGGCCCCAGGATACCCTGAAGCTTTCTTT. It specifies CASSRQAPGYPEAFF.

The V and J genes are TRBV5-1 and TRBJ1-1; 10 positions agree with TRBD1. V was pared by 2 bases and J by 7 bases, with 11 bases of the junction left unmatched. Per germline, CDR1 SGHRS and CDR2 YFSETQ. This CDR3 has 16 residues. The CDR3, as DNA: TGCGCCAGCAGCTTCCTTGGGGGACAGGGGTCTGGTGAAGCTTTCTTT. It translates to CASSFLGGQGSGEAFF.

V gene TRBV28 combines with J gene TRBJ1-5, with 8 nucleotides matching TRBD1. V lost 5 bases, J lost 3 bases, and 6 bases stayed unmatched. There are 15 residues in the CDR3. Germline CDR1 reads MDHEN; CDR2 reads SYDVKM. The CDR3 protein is CASSPGQAINQPQHF. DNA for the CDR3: TGTGCCAGCAGTCCGGGACAGGCTATCAATCAGCCCCAGCATTTT.

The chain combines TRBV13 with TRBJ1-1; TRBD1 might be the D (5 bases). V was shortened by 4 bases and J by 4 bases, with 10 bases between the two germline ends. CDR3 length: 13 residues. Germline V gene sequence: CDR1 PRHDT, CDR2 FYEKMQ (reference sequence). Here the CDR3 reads CASSSQRGTEAFF. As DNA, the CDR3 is TGTGCCAGCAGCTCCCAGAGGGGCACTGAAGCTTTCTTT.

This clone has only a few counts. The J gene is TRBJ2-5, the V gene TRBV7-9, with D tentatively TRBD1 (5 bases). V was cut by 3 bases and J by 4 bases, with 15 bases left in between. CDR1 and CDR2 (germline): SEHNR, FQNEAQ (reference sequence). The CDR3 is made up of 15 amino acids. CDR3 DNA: TGTGCCAGCAGCTTGGTTGGACAAGCTGGAGAGACCCAGTACTTC. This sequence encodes CASSLVGQAGETQYF.

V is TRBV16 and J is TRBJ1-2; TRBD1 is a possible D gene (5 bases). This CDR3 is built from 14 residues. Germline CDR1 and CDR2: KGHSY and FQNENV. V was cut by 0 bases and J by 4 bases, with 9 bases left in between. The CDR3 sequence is CASSQSGAGYGYTF. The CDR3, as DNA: TGTGCCAGCAGCCAATCTGGGGCGGGCTATGGCTACACCTTC. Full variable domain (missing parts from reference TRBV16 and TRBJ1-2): GEEVAQTPKHLVRGEGQKAKLYCAPIKGHSYVFWYQQVLKNEFKFLISFQNENVFDETGMPKERFSAKCLPNSPCSLEIQATKLEDSAVYFCASSQSGAGYGYTFGSGTRLTVV.

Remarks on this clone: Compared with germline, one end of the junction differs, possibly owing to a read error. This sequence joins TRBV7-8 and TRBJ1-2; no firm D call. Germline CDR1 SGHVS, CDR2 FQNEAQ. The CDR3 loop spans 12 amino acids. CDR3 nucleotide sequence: TGTGCCAGCAGCTTAGCACTGCACATACCACACTTC. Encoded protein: CASSLALHIPHF.